The next 30 T cell receptor beta chains were all read from a single sample in a study of T cell responses to AZD1222 COVID-19 vaccine (dated by TCRdb to about 2021). The time point tag for this specimen amounts to: baseline before first vaccination. Library prep was done by the immunoSEQ multiplex PCR assay. TCRdb limited this immuneACCESS table to in-frame rearrangements with V and J called. A share of clones is missing; checked studies link under half to unresolved V genes, and the rest is unexplained. This sample comprises about 120,000 clones, around 89% of them detected only once. The top ten clones comprise approximately 5.4% of the sample. Source: peripheral blood, taken on day 0 of AZD1222 vaccination. The source is an adult in good health.

This rearrangement joins TRBV3-1 (or the pseudogene TRBV3-2) to TRBJ2-5; the match to TRBD2 covers 12 bases. Germline V CDR1 and CDR2: LGHDT, YNNKEL (reference sequence). Trimming cost V 1 base and J 2 bases; bases outside gene matches: 2. This CDR3 spans 16 amino acids. For the CDR3, the DNA is TGTGCCAGCAGCCAAGGGACTAGCGGGGCTCAAGAGACCCAGTACTTC. Residues: CASSQGTSGAQETQYF.

The chain links TRBV3-1 (or the pseudogene TRBV3-2) to TRBJ1-6; TRBD1 matches at 7 bases. The germline V gene has CDR1 LGHDT and CDR2 YNNKEL (reference sequence). The CDR3 spans 14 residues. V dropped 5 bases and J dropped 8; count of bases not matched to a gene: 6. As DNA, the CDR3 is TGTGCCAGCAGCGATACAGGGGATTATTCACCCCTCCACTTT. Amino acid sequence: CASSDTGDYSPLHF.

J is TRBJ1-6 and V is TRBV28; 8 bases are a match to TRBD1. The trim removed 8 bases at V and 10 bases at J, leaving 10 bases unmatched. The CDR3 sequence is 14 residues long. Per germline, CDR1 MDHEN and CDR2 SYDVKM. This chain's CDR3 is CASATGTGSSPLHF. The CDR3 DNA sequence: TGTGCCAGCGCAACGGGGACAGGCTCATCACCCCTCCACTTT.

The V call is TRBV10-3, the J call TRBJ1-2, with TRBD1 matching 7 bases. Looked up from germline, CDR1 is ENHRY and CDR2 is SYGVKD. J was trimmed by 7 bases and V by 3 bases; bases with no gene match: 11. The CDR3 runs 15 residues. CDR3 DNA: TGTGCCATCAGTGATGAGGGGGCGTCTTTTCCTGGCTACACCTTC. This sequence encodes CAISDEGASFPGYTF.

The J gene is TRBJ2-1, the V gene TRBV10-3; D might be TRBD1 (5 bases). The germline gives CDR1 ENHRY, CDR2 SYGVKD. Trimming shortened V by 2 bases and J by 0 bases, and 8 bases separated the two germline ends. This CDR3 is built from 15 residues. The DNA of the CDR3 is TGTGCCATCAGTGAGCGACAGAGCTCCTACAATGAGCAGTTCTTC. It encodes CAISERQSSYNEQFF.

The chain is built from TRBV4-3 and TRBJ1-2; no definite D call. The germline V and J ends were trimmed by 0 bases and 0 bases, with 14 bases remaining between them. The CDR3 loop spans 17 amino acids. Per the germline V gene, CDR1 is LGHNA and CDR2 is YSLEER. The CDR3 region is CASSQERSHRANYGYTF. As DNA, the CDR3 is TGCGCCAGCAGCCAAGAGCGGTCCCATCGGGCTAACTATGGCTACACCTTC.

V usage is TRBV30 and J usage is TRBJ2-3; D gene unclear. With 4 bases removed from V and 0 bases from J, the gap between germline ends came to 14 bases. Germline V gene lookup returns CDR1 GTSNPN and CDR2 SVGIG (reference sequence). This CDR3 spans 15 amino acids. The chain's CDR3 is CAWKAQSLSTDTQYF. The CDR3 DNA reads as TGTGCCTGGAAAGCCCAGTCCTTAAGCACAGATACGCAGTATTTT.

The chain couples TRBV9 to TRBJ1-4, with 8 bases fitting TRBD1. The trim removed 4 bases at V and 4 bases at J, leaving 6 bases unmatched. From germline, CDR1 is SGDLS and CDR2 YYNGEE. This CDR3 is 15 amino acids long. The CDR3 loop reads CASSPWTGLNEKLFF. In DNA form, the CDR3 reads TGTGCCAGCAGCCCTTGGACAGGGCTTAATGAAAAACTGTTTTTT.

J is TRBJ1-1 and V is TRBV6-6; the D gene is possibly TRBD1 (6 bases). In germline, CDR1 is MNHNY, CDR2 SVGAGI (reference sequence). The CDR3 runs to 14 residues. Trimming pared 6 bases from V and 1 base from J, leaving 12 bases between. The CDR3 here is CASSPRGQNTEAFF. For the CDR3, the DNA is TGTGCCAGCAGCCCTCGGGGACAGAACACTGAAGCTTTCTTT.

The chain carries TRBV7-2 and TRBJ1-5, with 8 bases lining up with TRBD1. With 3 bases clipped from V and 8 bases from J, the junction kept 6 bases outside the gene matches. The CDR3 runs to 14 residues. Germline lookup yields CDR1 SGHTA and CDR2 FQGNSA. The CDR3 sequence: CASSFGQGSKPQHF. The CDR3 DNA sequence: TGTGCCAGCAGCTTTGGACAGGGCAGCAAGCCCCAGCATTTT.

The V and J genes are TRBV3-1 (or the pseudogene TRBV3-2) and TRBJ1-1, with a weak D call TRBD1 (5 bases). The CDR3 totals 13 residues. Germline lookup yields CDR1 LGHDT and CDR2 YNNKEL (reference sequence). Trimming stripped 7 bases from V and 1 base from J, with 10 bases between. CDR3 sequence: CASTGLWNTEAFF. The CDR3 DNA reads TGTGCCAGCACAGGGTTGTGGAACACTGAAGCTTTCTTT.

The count of this clone is one. The CDR3 region is CSAREQSLQYF. The CDR3, as DNA: TGCAGTGCTAGAGAACAAAGCTTGCAGTACTTC. The rearrangement uses TRBV20-1 and TRBJ2-7; D unresolved. Trimming stripped 0 bases from V and 9 bases from J, with 9 bases between. The V gene's germline CDR1 is DFQATT and CDR2 SNEGSKA (reference sequence). This CDR3 is 11 amino acids long.

The rearrangement uses TRBV5-1 and TRBJ1-1, with a tentative D call TRBD1 (6 bases). Germline loops: CDR1 SGHRS, CDR2 YFSETQ. This CDR3 is built from 14 residues. The V end lost 0 bases, the J end lost 5 bases, and 11 bases lay between the germline ends. CDR3 residues: CASSLAQGRTEAFF. The CDR3 nucleotides are TGCGCCAGCAGCTTGGCACAGGGCAGGACTGAAGCTTTCTTT.

This chain uses TRBV6-5 with TRBJ2-3, with D possibly called TRBD1 or TRBD2 (5 bases each). V gave up 11 bases and J gave up 3 bases, with 15 bases separating them. The CDR3 runs 13 residues. From germline, CDR1 is MNHEY and CDR2 SVGAGI. The chain's CDR3 is CAGTRAGTDTQYF. The CDR3 region has the DNA TGTGCCGGGACCCGGGCAGGTACAGATACGCAGTATTTT.

This clone was seen more than once but under ten times. This chain connects TRBV6-5 to TRBJ1-1; TRBD1 might be the D (5 bases). The CDR3 loop spans 14 amino acids. The V gene's germline CDR1 is MNHEY and CDR2 SVGAGI. V was shortened by 6 bases and J by 0 bases, with 11 bases between the two germline ends. Written as DNA, the CDR3 is TGTGCCAGCAGAGACAGATACATGAACACTGAAGCTTTCTTT. It yields the protein CASRDRYMNTEAFF.

The CDR3 here is CASSQVLGSNEKLFF. Here the CDR3 DNA reads TGTGCCAGCAGCCAAGTTTTAGGTTCTAATGAAAAACTGTTTTTT. The chain joins TRBV14 to TRBJ1-4; D gene uncertain. V shed 1 base and J shed 3 bases, with 9 bases lying between them. This CDR3 has 15 residues. CDR1 and CDR2 from the germline V gene are SGHDN and FVKESK.

A single count supports this clone. This chain connects TRBV7-9 to TRBJ1-5, with D unclear. The CDR3 loop spans 16 amino acids. Germline V CDR1 and CDR2: SEHNR, FQNEAQ (reference sequence). Trimming removed 0 bases from V and 0 bases from J, with 9 bases in between. The CDR3 loop reads CASSLAGGVSNQPQHF. The CDR3, as DNA: TGTGCCAGCAGCTTAGCGGGTGGAGTTAGCAATCAGCCCCAGCATTTT.

This chain links TRBV27 with TRBJ2-7; the match to TRBD1 covers 9 bases. The germline V gene has CDR1 MNHEY and CDR2 SMNVEV (reference sequence). Trimming at V came to 0 bases and at J to 1 base, leaving 1 base not matched to a gene. CDR3 length equals 15 residues. As DNA, the CDR3 is TGTGCCAGCAGTTTATCGACAGGGGGTTCCTACGAGCAGTACTTC. Amino acids: CASSLSTGGSYEQYF.

The chain carries TRBV6-5 and TRBJ1-2, with D perhaps TRBD1 (5 bases). From germline, CDR1 is MNHEY and CDR2 SVGAGI. Between the trimmed V and J ends, which lost 6 bases and 4 bases, there was a span of 12 bases. The CDR3 is 13 amino acids. CDR3 residues: CASSLDRAYGYTF. Here the CDR3 DNA reads TGTGCCAGCAGCCTAGACAGAGCCTATGGCTACACCTTC.

The chain combines TRBV7-6 with TRBJ2-5; 7 bases align to TRBD2. V lost 5 bases, J lost 5 bases, and 5 bases stayed unmatched. The CDR3 runs to 13 residues. Germline V gives CDR1 SGHVS, CDR2 FNYEAQ. Here the CDR3 reads CASSPGGGETQYF. In DNA, the CDR3 is TGTGCCAGCAGCCCGGGGGGAGGTGAGACCCAGTACTTC.

This chain uses TRBV18 with TRBJ2-2, with D possibly TRBD1 on 6 matching bases. Trimming removed 1 base from V and 4 bases from J, with 13 bases in between. Germline V lookup: CDR1 KGHSH, CDR2 LQKENI. This CDR3 has 16 residues. In DNA, the CDR3 is TGTGCCAGCTCACCACAGAGGGGGAAGAGCACCGGGGAGCTGTTTTTT. Translated: CASSPQRGKSTGELFF.

Turning to this clone: A read error may produce the germline difference seen at one junction end. J is TRBJ2-1 and V is TRBV11-2; 10 bases are shared with TRBD1. The CDR3 spans 15 residues. Germline CDR1 SGHAT, CDR2 FQNNGV. CDR3 nucleotide sequence: TGTGCCAGCAGCTCGACAGGGGGCGCCTACAATGAGCAATTCTTC. Translating gives CASSSTGGAYNEQFF.

The sample holds a few counts of this clone. The chain joins TRBV7-9 to TRBJ2-2; no definite D call. V gave up 5 bases and J gave up 4 bases, with 11 bases separating them. Germline V gene sequence: CDR1 SEHNR, CDR2 FQNEAQ (reference sequence). This CDR3 has 14 residues. The CDR3 sequence: CASSLDGTTGELFF. The DNA of the CDR3 is TGTGCCAGCAGCCTTGACGGAACCACCGGGGAGCTGTTTTTT.

This clone showed up just a few times. The chain employs TRBV7-9 and TRBJ1-2; D is possibly TRBD1 (6 bases). Germline CDR1 SEHNR, CDR2 FQNEAQ (reference sequence). Trimming cost V 6 bases and J 2 bases, with 16 bases left between them. This CDR3 spans 15 amino acids. CDR3: CASRAGASANYGYTF. The CDR3, as DNA: TGTGCCAGCAGGGCGGGGGCTTCCGCGAACTATGGCTACACCTTC.

The V gene is TRBV4-2, the J gene TRBJ1-1; no clear D gene. The ends were cut back, 4 bases at V and 1 base at J, with 13 bases in the middle. The CDR3 sequence is 15 residues long. Germline CDR1 LGHNA, CDR2 YNFKEQ. Written as DNA, the CDR3 is TGTGCCAGCAGCCCGAGCGGACCGGCGAACACTGAAGCTTTCTTT. Its translation: CASSPSGPANTEAFF.

V and J are TRBV5-1 and TRBJ2-7; perhaps TRBD2 as D (6 bases). Trimming removed 0 bases at V and 0 bases at J, with 13 bases between. Germline CDR1 SGHRS, CDR2 YFSETQ. The CDR3 contains 16 residues. CDR3 in DNA: TGCGCCAGCAGCTTGGGCCCAGGACTATCCTCCTACGAGCAGTACTTC. Protein sequence: CASSLGPGLSSYEQYF.

V and J are TRBV7-9 and TRBJ1-2; a weak D match, TRBD1 (5 bases). Trimming cost V 5 bases and J 3 bases, with 10 bases left between them. The CDR3 length is 13 residues. Germline CDR1 reads SEHNR; CDR2 reads FQNEAQ (reference sequence). The CDR3 loop reads CASSKDRYYGYTF. The CDR3 nucleotides read TGTGCCAGCAGCAAAGACAGATACTATGGCTACACCTTC.

The J gene is TRBJ2-7, the V gene TRBV6-5; TRBD2 aligns across 12 bases. V gave up 5 bases and J gave up 3 bases; unmatched junction bases: 5. Looked up from germline, CDR1 is MNHEY and CDR2 is SVGAGI. The CDR3 consists of 15 residues. CDR3 DNA: TGTGCCAGCAGTCAGAGGACTAGCGGGGTCTACGAGCAGTACTTC. It is translated as CASSQRTSGVYEQYF.

The V gene is TRBV27, the J gene TRBJ1-3; TRBD1 matches at 7 bases. The germline V gene encodes CDR1 MNHEY and CDR2 SMNVEV (reference sequence). CDR3 size: 16 residues. Trimming cost V 3 bases and J 0 bases; bases outside gene matches: 5. For the CDR3, the DNA is TGTGCCAGCAGTTTGAGACAGGGATTCTCTGGAAACACCATATATTTT. It specifies CASSLRQGFSGNTIYF.

The gene calls are TRBV19 and TRBJ2-6, with D perhaps TRBD1 (7 bases). Germline loops: CDR1 LNHDA, CDR2 SQIVND (reference sequence). V shed 9 bases and J shed 2 bases, with 14 bases lying between them. The CDR3 has 15 amino acids. This CDR3 is CASRGAGAGANVLTF. The DNA of the CDR3 is TGTGCCAGCAGGGGGGCAGGGGCTGGGGCCAACGTCCTGACTTTC.